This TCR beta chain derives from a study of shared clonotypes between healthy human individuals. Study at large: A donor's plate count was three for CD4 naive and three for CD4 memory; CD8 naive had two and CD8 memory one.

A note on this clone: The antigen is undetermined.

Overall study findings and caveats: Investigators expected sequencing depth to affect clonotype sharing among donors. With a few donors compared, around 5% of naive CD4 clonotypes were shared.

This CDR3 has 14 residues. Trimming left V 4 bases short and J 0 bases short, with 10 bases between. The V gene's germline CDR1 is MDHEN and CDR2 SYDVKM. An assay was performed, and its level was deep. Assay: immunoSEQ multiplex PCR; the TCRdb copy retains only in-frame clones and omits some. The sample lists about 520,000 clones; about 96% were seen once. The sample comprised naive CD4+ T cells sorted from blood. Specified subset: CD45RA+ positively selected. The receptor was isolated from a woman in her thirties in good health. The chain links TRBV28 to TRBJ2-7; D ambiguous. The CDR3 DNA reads TGTGCCAGCAGTTCGTTCGGGTTCTCCTACGAGCAGTACTTC. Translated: CASSSFGFSYEQYF.